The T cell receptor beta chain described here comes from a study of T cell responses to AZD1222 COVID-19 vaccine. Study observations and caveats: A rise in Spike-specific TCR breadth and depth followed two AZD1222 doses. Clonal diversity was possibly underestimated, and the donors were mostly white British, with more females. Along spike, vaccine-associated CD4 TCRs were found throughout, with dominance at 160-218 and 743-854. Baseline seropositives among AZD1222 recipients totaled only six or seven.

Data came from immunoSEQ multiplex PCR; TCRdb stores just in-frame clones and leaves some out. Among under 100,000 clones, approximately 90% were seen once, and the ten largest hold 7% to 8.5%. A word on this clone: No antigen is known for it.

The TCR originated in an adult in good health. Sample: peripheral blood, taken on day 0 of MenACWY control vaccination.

CDR3 in DNA: TGTGCCAGCAGCTGGGGACTGGAAAATAATCAGCCCCAGCATTTT. Protein: CASSWGLENNQPQHF. The chain recombines TRBV5-6 with TRBJ1-5; tentatively, D is TRBD1 (5 bases). CDR3 length: 15 residues. V was pared by 3 bases and J by 4 bases, with 14 bases between. The germline CDR1 and CDR2 sequences are SGHDT and YYEEEE.